Detailed here is one T cell receptor (beta chain). The data were obtained in a study of blood T cell repertoires in COVID-19. V was cut by 6 bases and J by 0 bases, with 9 bases left in between. CDR3 length equals 13 residues. Germline V gene data show CDR1 as SNHLY and CDR2 as FYNNEI. Original methodology: Amplifying reference gene primers gave estimates of nucleated cell counts. The method was immunoSEQ multiplex PCR; TCRdb's version includes in-frame clones alone and lacks a portion of them. From that table come the V and J calls and clone size; the DNA was used to work out D and trimming. The top ten clones hold about 17% of a sample with fewer than 30,000 clones, about 91% of them seen once.

The sample comprised peripheral blood. This rearrangement joins TRBV2 to TRBJ2-7; tentative D call: TRBD2 (6 bases). The sequence came from a human donor with active COVID-19. The donor label of this sample is uncertain. In nucleotides, the CDR3 is TGTGCCAGCAGGGGGGGTCTCTCCTACGAGCAGTACTTC. Its protein is CASRGGLSYEQYF.